The clone carrying this T cell receptor beta chain has ten or more counts. Germline CDR1 LGHNA, CDR2 YSLEER. The CDR3 sequence is 14 residues long. Trimming cost V 0 bases and J 2 bases, with 5 bases left between them. TCRdb used MiXCR to reprocess the RT-PCR reads, holding one entry per CDR3 protein. Found here are more than 600,000 distinct CDR3 sequences, approximately 15% of them singletons; the top ten hold 3.6%. This TCR was sampled from a female donor in good health, serving as a healthy control. The V gene is TRBV4-3, the J gene TRBJ1-3; D is unclear. The sample taken for sequencing was memory CD4+ T cells from blood. The CDR3 region has the DNA TGCGCCAGCAGCCAAGATTCCGCTGGAAACACCATATATTTT. Amino acids: CASSQDSAGNTIYF.